The 29 T cell receptor beta chains below come from one sample, sequenced in a study of blood T cell repertoires in COVID-19. Data came from immunoSEQ multiplex PCR; TCRdb stores just in-frame clones and leaves some out. The sample holds a few hundred thousand clones, roughly 90% seen once. Sample: peripheral blood. Every receptor here comes from a woman aged 30 to 39 with COVID-19, enrolled during active disease.

The V gene is TRBV12-3 or TRBV12-4, the J gene TRBJ2-7, with 8 bases that match TRBD2. With V trimmed by 5 bases and J by 5 bases, 5 bases remained unmatched. This CDR3 has 13 amino acids. Here the CDR3 DNA reads TGTGCCAGCAGTAGAAGCGGGAGAGACGAGCAGTACTTC. Translating gives CASSRSGRDEQYF.

This clone was detected once. J is TRBJ1-4 and V is TRBV30; D is uncertain. CDR1 and CDR2 from the germline V gene are GTSNPN and SVGIG (reference sequence). CDR3 length equals 14 residues. Trimming stripped 2 bases from V and 3 bases from J, with 10 bases between. CDR3 nucleotides: TGTGCCTGGAGTAACCCCCCAGCTAATGAAAAACTGTTTTTT. Its translation is CAWSNPPANEKLFF.

V and J are TRBV6-5 and TRBJ2-5; 11 positions agree with TRBD2. J was trimmed by 6 bases and V by 6 bases; bases with no gene match: 9. Germline V lookup: CDR1 MNHEY, CDR2 SVGAGI. There are 15 residues in the CDR3. In DNA, the CDR3 is TGTGCCAGCAGCCCCGGTACTAGCGGGAGAAAGACCCAGTACTTC. This codes for CASSPGTSGRKTQYF.

J is TRBJ2-2 and V is TRBV11-3; possible D gene TRBD2, 6 bases. Germline V gives CDR1 SGHNT, CDR2 YENEEA. The CDR3 loop spans 13 amino acids. V dropped 5 bases and J dropped 7 bases, with 11 bases sitting between them. The CDR3 sequence is CASSPRLDGELFF. The CDR3 DNA reads TGTGCCAGCAGCCCCCGACTAGACGGGGAGCTGTTTTTT.

The chain combines TRBV5-1 with TRBJ1-6; 7 bases map to TRBD1. The CDR3 is 15 residues long. From germline, CDR1 is SGHRS and CDR2 YFSETQ. V lost 4 bases, J lost 8 bases, and 9 bases stayed unmatched. CDR3 loop: CASSRTGQRDSPLHF. The CDR3 DNA reads TGCGCCAGCAGCCGGACAGGCCAAAGGGATTCACCCCTCCACTTT.

This clone was seen a handful of times. The CDR3 region is CASSISPPGEQYF. The CDR3 DNA sequence: TGTGCCAGTAGTATAAGTCCTCCGGGGGAGCAGTACTTC. The V and J genes are TRBV19 and TRBJ2-7; D is possibly TRBD2 (5 bases). The V gene lost 2 bases and the J gene lost 7 bases, with 12 bases spanning the gap. The V gene's germline CDR1 is LNHDA and CDR2 SQIVND (reference sequence). CDR3 size: 13 residues.

The chain recombines TRBV15 with TRBJ1-1, with no clear D. Germline V CDR1 and CDR2: LNHNV, YYDKDF (reference sequence). The V end was cut by 0 bases, the J end by 6 bases, with 11 bases between. This CDR3 has 14 amino acids. CDR3 sequence: CATSRDIGSAEAFF. The CDR3 DNA sequence: TGTGCCACCAGCAGAGATATAGGAAGCGCTGAAGCTTTCTTT.

The chain carries TRBV5-4 and TRBJ1-2; TRBD1 matches at 10 bases. J lost 7 bases, V lost 4 bases, and 7 bases had no gene match. This CDR3 has 14 amino acids. CDR1 and CDR2 from the germline V gene are SGHNT and YYREEE (reference sequence). CDR3 in DNA: TGTGCCAGCAGCGGGGGACAGGGGTTCGCTGGCTACACCTTC. This codes for CASSGGQGFAGYTF. Supplemented by reference TRBV5-4 and TRBJ1-2, the full variable domain reads ETGVTQSPTHLIKTRGQQVTLRCSSQSGHNTVSWYQQALGQGPQFIFQYYREEENGRGNFPPRFSGLQFPNYSSELNVNALELDDSALYLCASSGGQGFAGYTFGSGTRLTVV.

The chain links TRBV28 to TRBJ2-7, with a weak D call TRBD1 (6 bases). This CDR3 is 15 amino acids long. Deletions cut 2 bases from V and 0 bases from J, with 11 bases between. The germline gives CDR1 MDHEN, CDR2 SYDVKM. The CDR3: CASSLRGSLSYEQYF. The CDR3 DNA follows: TGTGCCAGCAGTTTAAGGGGGTCCCTCTCCTACGAGCAGTACTTC.

The J gene is TRBJ1-6, the V gene TRBV28, with 7 bases lining up with TRBD1. The J segment lost 8 bases and the V segment lost 10 bases, leaving 5 bases of the junction unmatched. This CDR3 contains 12 residues. The V gene's germline CDR1 is MDHEN and CDR2 SYDVKM. The CDR3 sequence is CATYRGDSPLHF. As DNA, the CDR3 is TGTGCCACCTACAGGGGTGATTCACCCCTCCACTTT. Full variable domain (missing parts from reference TRBV28 and TRBJ1-6): DVKVTQSSRYLVKRTGEKVFLECVQDMDHENMFWYRQDPGLGLRLIYFSYDVKMKEKGDIPEGYSVSREKKERFSLILESASTNQTSMYLCATYRGDSPLHFGNGTRLTVT.

The chain combines TRBV3-1 (or the pseudogene TRBV3-2) with TRBJ2-7, with 7 bases fitting TRBD2. Germline assignment: CDR1 LGHDT and CDR2 YNNKEL (reference sequence). The CDR3 covers 13 residues. V lost 2 bases, J lost 7 bases, and 5 bases stayed unmatched. In nucleotides, the CDR3 is TGTGCCAGCAGCCAAATAGCGGGTGGAGAGCAGTACTTC. Translating gives CASSQIAGGEQYF.

The J gene is TRBJ2-2, the V gene TRBV29-1, with 9 bases matching TRBD1. Germline loops: CDR1 SQVTM, CDR2 ANQGSEA. After removal of 7 bases from V and 3 bases from J, the junction contained 6 bases not matched to a gene. The CDR3 consists of 14 residues. The CDR3 is CSAGRDRDTGELFF. Here the CDR3 DNA reads TGCAGCGCTGGCCGGGACAGGGACACCGGGGAGCTGTTTTTT.

This clone was counted a single time. J is TRBJ1-5 and V is TRBV28; unclear D gene. The germline gives CDR1 MDHEN, CDR2 SYDVKM. CDR3 length equals 15 residues. V was cut by 7 bases and J by 0 bases, with 13 bases left in between. The CDR3 coding sequence is TGTGCCAGCAAGGGTACGGGGATTAGCAATCAGCCCCAGCATTTT. This encodes CASKGTGISNQPQHF.

The chain combines TRBV30 with TRBJ1-1; TRBD1 matches at 7 bases. Germline V gives CDR1 GTSNPN, CDR2 SVGIG (reference sequence). The CDR3 sequence is 13 residues long. V was pared by 0 bases and J by 4 bases, with 2 bases of the junction left unmatched. The CDR3 loop reads CAWSVRTGTEAFF. As DNA, the CDR3 is TGTGCCTGGAGTGTGAGGACAGGCACTGAAGCTTTCTTT.

The V call is TRBV30, the J call TRBJ1-1; no definite D call. Germline loops: CDR1 GTSNPN, CDR2 SVGIG (reference sequence). The CDR3 sequence is 13 residues long. Between the trimmed V and J ends, which lost 0 bases and 1 base, there was a span of 6 bases. The CDR3 is CAWSVRPNTEAFF. DNA of the CDR3: TGTGCCTGGAGTGTCAGGCCGAACACTGAAGCTTTCTTT.

The V call is TRBV6-1, the J call TRBJ2-1; 11 nucleotides align to TRBD2. Unmatched junction bases numbered 4, after V lost 3 bases and J lost 6 bases. Germline-derived CDR1 and CDR2 are MNHNS and SASEGT. The CDR3 spans 15 residues. Here the CDR3 reads CASSDQLAGVNEQFF. CDR3 coding DNA: TGTGCCAGCAGTGACCAACTAGCGGGAGTCAATGAGCAGTTCTTC.

This chain connects TRBV5-1 to TRBJ1-1; 9 positions agree with TRBD1. V shed 4 bases and J 1 base; nucleotides not matched to a gene: 5. The CDR3 is made up of 15 amino acids. CDR1 is SGHRS and CDR2 is YFSETQ in the germline V gene. In DNA, the CDR3 is TGCGCCAGCAGCCTACAGGGGGCGCGGAACACTGAAGCTTTCTTT. This translates into CASSLQGARNTEAFF.

The chain has TRBV3-1 (or the pseudogene TRBV3-2) and TRBJ1-1; 11 positions agree with TRBD1. The CDR3 totals 16 residues. Trimming cost V 3 bases and J 10 bases; bases outside gene matches: 13. The germline V gene encodes CDR1 LGHDT and CDR2 YNNKEL (reference sequence). The DNA of the CDR3 is TGTGCCAGCAGCCATTTCGGACAGGGGGCGGAGGGAGTAGCTTTCTTT. Translating it yields CASSHFGQGAEGVAFF.

In this sample, this clone turned up a few times. V and J are TRBV5-1 and TRBJ2-3; the D gene is possibly TRBD1 (5 bases). CDR3 length: 15 residues. V lost 0 bases and J 2 bases, leaving 10 bases between the germline ends. Looked up from germline, CDR1 is SGHRS and CDR2 is YFSETQ. The DNA of the CDR3 is TGCGCCAGCAGCTTGGGGGGCAGAAACACAGATACGCAGTATTTT. Encoded protein: CASSLGGRNTDTQYF.

The rearrangement uses TRBV11-2 and TRBJ2-7; the D gene is possibly TRBD1 (5 bases). With 0 bases removed from V and 3 bases from J, the gap between germline ends came to 9 bases. Looked up from germline, CDR1 is SGHAT and CDR2 is FQNNGV. The CDR3 length is 14 residues. CDR3 loop: CASSLDQGLYEQYF. The DNA of the CDR3 is TGTGCCAGCAGCTTAGATCAGGGCCTCTACGAGCAGTACTTC.

The chain combines TRBV27 with TRBJ2-5; 8 bases align to TRBD2. This CDR3 is 19 amino acids long. The V gene end was trimmed by 5 bases and the J gene end by 5 bases; junction bases not matched to a gene: 22. Looked up from germline, CDR1 is MNHEY and CDR2 is SMNVEV (reference sequence). The CDR3 sequence: CASSPRGAGVVGLRETQYF. CDR3 sequence (DNA): TGTGCCAGCAGTCCCCGAGGAGCGGGAGTTGTGGGTTTAAGGGAGACCCAGTACTTC.

The V gene is TRBV27, the J gene TRBJ2-7, with 12 bases identical to TRBD2. The ends lost 4 bases at V and 3 bases at J; junction bases unmatched: 16. This CDR3 comprises 19 residues. Germline CDR1 MNHEY, CDR2 SMNVEV (reference sequence). The CDR3 DNA is TGTGCCAGCAGTTCTTCCGGGACAGGGCTAGCGGGAGGGATCTACGAGCAGTACTTC. As protein: CASSSSGTGLAGGIYEQYF.

The rearrangement uses TRBV3-1 (or the pseudogene TRBV3-2) and TRBJ1-2, with a weak D call TRBD1 (5 bases). Trimming shortened V by 0 bases and J by 7 bases, and 9 bases separated the two germline ends. The germline V gene encodes CDR1 LGHDT and CDR2 YNNKEL (reference sequence). There are 13 residues in the CDR3. The CDR3 DNA sequence: TGTGCCAGCAGCCAAGAGACAGTTCGTGGCTACACCTTC. Translating it yields CASSQETVRGYTF.

This clone was seen once. This rearrangement joins TRBV6-6 to TRBJ2-3; 10 nucleotides align to TRBD1. V was pared by 4 bases and J by 2 bases, with 6 bases of the junction left unmatched. The germline CDR1 and CDR2 sequences are MNHNY and SVGAGI (reference sequence). The CDR3 is 16 residues long. The chain's CDR3 is CASSSPGQGITDTQYF. The CDR3 DNA is TGTGCCAGCAGTTCTCCGGGACAGGGGATCACAGATACGCAGTATTTT.

This chain links TRBV28 with TRBJ1-2; D is perhaps TRBD1 (5 bases). V lost 5 bases to trimming and J lost 6 bases, with 10 bases between them. This CDR3 is 12 amino acids long. Per germline, CDR1 MDHEN and CDR2 SYDVKM. Here the CDR3 reads CASSPGYHGYTF. The CDR3 nucleotides read TGTGCCAGCAGTCCAGGGTATCATGGCTACACCTTC.

The chain combines TRBV28 with TRBJ1-5; 9 bases match TRBD1. V lost 10 bases to trimming and J lost 4 bases; unmatched junction nucleotides: 5. The CDR3 has 13 residues. Germline CDR1 reads MDHEN; CDR2 reads SYDVKM. The CDR3: CATLTGGNQPQHF. CDR3 in DNA: TGTGCCACCCTGACAGGGGGGAATCAGCCCCAGCATTTT. Supplemented by reference TRBV28 and TRBJ1-5, the full variable domain reads DVKVTQSSRYLVKRTGEKVFLECVQDMDHENMFWYRQDPGLGLRLIYFSYDVKMKEKGDIPEGYSVSREKKERFSLILESASTNQTSMYLCATLTGGNQPQHFGDGTRLSIL.

The gene calls are TRBV24-1 and TRBJ2-5, with D tentatively TRBD2 (5 bases). V lost 0 bases, J lost 3 bases, and 10 bases lay in between. The CDR3 loop spans 15 amino acids. Germline CDR1 reads KGHDR; CDR2 reads SFDVKD. Written as DNA, the CDR3 is TGTGCCACCAGTGATTTGCAGGCCGGGAAAGAGACCCAGTACTTC. Translation gives CATSDLQAGKETQYF.

The chain combines TRBV24-1 with TRBJ2-5; TRBD2 might be the D (6 bases). The CDR3 sequence is 14 residues long. CDR1 and CDR2 (germline): KGHDR, SFDVKD. V gave up 10 bases and J gave up 3 bases, with 17 bases separating them. The CDR3 here is CATAPVADEETQYF. CDR3 sequence (DNA): TGTGCCACAGCACCAGTAGCGGATGAAGAGACCCAGTACTTC.

As for this clone: Other DNA sequences of this sample code for an identical CDR3. V gene TRBV24-1 combines with J gene TRBJ2-1; weak D call: TRBD2 (6 bases). Between the trimmed V and J ends, which lost 4 bases and 4 bases, there was a span of 19 bases. Germline V CDR1 and CDR2: KGHDR, SFDVKD. The CDR3 covers 17 residues. The CDR3 sequence is CATSDSRLAGGYNEQFF. As DNA, the CDR3 is TGTGCCACCAGTGACTCTCGTCTAGCAGGAGGGTACAATGAGCAGTTCTTC.